This T cell receptor beta chain is from a study of cytomegalovirus exposure and HLA in healthy donors. PCR was performed using 60 Vbeta and 13 Jbeta primers. Produced via immunoSEQ multiplex PCR; TCRdb's table is partial and in-frame only. In the table there are under 120,000 clones, around 80% of which are singletons. Between the trimmed V and J ends, which lost 1 base and 0 bases, there was a span of 6 bases. Germline V gene data show CDR1 as LGHNT and CDR2 as FRNRAP. The CDR3 is 15 amino acids. The receptor comes from a woman aged 40 to 50 in good health and CMV-seronegative. This rearrangement joins TRBV12-5 to TRBJ2-2, with TRBD1 as a possible D gene (5 bases). Input material: PBMCs. This CDR3 reads CASGLGGPNTGELFF. In DNA, the CDR3 is TGTGCTAGTGGTTTGGGGGGCCCGAACACCGGGGAGCTGTTTTTT.